This T cell receptor beta chain appears in the sequencing data of a study of graft-versus-host responses after intestinal transplantation. Study context: The recipients all started with anti-thymocyte globulin induction and then took tacrolimus and steroids for roughly 3 years.

About this clone: Its antigen is unknown.

Clones were read by immunoSEQ multiplex PCR, and TCRdb kept only the in-frame ones, dropping some. The top ten hold 5% to 6.5% of the sample, which has tens of thousands of clones, over 80% seen once. The germline V gene encodes CDR1 SGHRS and CDR2 YFSETQ. This CDR3 is built from 15 residues. Trimming took off 1 base at V and 0 bases at J, with 9 bases between the two ends. General study points: Detected in recipient marrow were GvH clones, some of which were first observed in ileum or blood.

The TCR originated in a human donor who received an intestinal transplant. This chain uses TRBV5-1 with TRBJ2-3, with unresolved D. Sequenced here: unstimulated CD8+ T cells sorted from spleen or lymph node cells, sampled before intestinal transplant. CDR3 in amino acids: CASSLSESSTDTQYF. CDR3 bases: TGCGCCAGCAGCTTGAGCGAGTCTAGCACAGATACGCAGTATTTT.